This TCR beta chain was recorded in a study of shared clonotypes between healthy human individuals. In the study overall: Every donor yielded three CD4 naive, three CD4 memory, two CD8 naive and one CD8 memory plate. Study-wide results and caveats: Around 5% was the fraction of naive CD4 clonotypes found shared across a few donors.

Clones were sequenced by immunoSEQ multiplex PCR, and TCRdb holds only the in-frame ones, with some missing. In the table there are around 1,000,000 clones, about 72% of which are singletons. Points on this clone: What it binds is not known.

Sequencing used memory CD4+ T cells from PBMCs. This sample's subset: CD45RA-negative fraction. The receptor's source is a man between 18 and 29 years old in good health. Some clones in this sample may be carry-over from other donors' samples.

DNA for the CDR3: TGTGCCAGCAGTCTGGGACAGGGGAGGAGCACTGAAGCTTTCTTT. Its translation: CASSLGQGRSTEAFF. The rearrangement uses TRBV27 and TRBJ1-1; 10 bases agree with TRBD1. The CDR3 spans 15 residues. The V and J ends lost 5 bases and 4 bases, in that order; junction bases with no gene match: 7. Per the germline V gene, CDR1 is MNHEY and CDR2 is SMNVEV (reference sequence).